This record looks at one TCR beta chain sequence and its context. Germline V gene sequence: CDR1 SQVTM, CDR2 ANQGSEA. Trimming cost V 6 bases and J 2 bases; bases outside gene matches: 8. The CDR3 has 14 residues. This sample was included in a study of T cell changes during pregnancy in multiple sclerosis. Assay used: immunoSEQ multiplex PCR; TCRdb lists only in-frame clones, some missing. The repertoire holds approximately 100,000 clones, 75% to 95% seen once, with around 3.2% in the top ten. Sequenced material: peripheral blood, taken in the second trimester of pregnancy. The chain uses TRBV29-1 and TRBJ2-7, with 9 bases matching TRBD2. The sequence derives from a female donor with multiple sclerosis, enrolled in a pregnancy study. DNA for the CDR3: TGCAGCGTAAGGGCTAGCGGGACGGCCTACGAGCAGTACTTC. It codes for CSVRASGTAYEQYF.